Below, 8 T cell receptor beta chains from the same sample are listed, as sequenced in a study of tumor-infiltrating lymphocytes in localized non-small cell lung cancer. Only in-frame clones appear in the TCRdb table, and some are missing; sequencing was by immunoSEQ multiplex PCR. The sample shows 25,000 or so clones, just under 75% of them seen only once. Sequenced input: lung tumor tissue. All receptors come from a human donor with non-small cell lung cancer.

The V and J genes are TRBV29-1 and TRBJ1-4; D perhaps matches TRBD1 (5 bases). The length of the CDR3 is 14 residues. In germline, CDR1 is SQVTM, CDR2 ANQGSEA. V was shortened by 4 bases and J by 2 bases, with 11 bases between the two germline ends. The CDR3 coding sequence is TGCAGCGTTGGGGGCGTACGGACTAATGAAAAACTGTTTTTT. Translation: CSVGGVRTNEKLFF.

This clone was detected only a few times. This chain links TRBV5-1 with TRBJ2-6; unclear D gene. The CDR3 runs to 16 residues. V gave up 2 bases and J gave up 0 bases, with 9 bases separating them. Germline CDR1 reads SGHRS; CDR2 reads YFSETQ. The CDR3 loop reads CASSFGLRSGANVLTF. The CDR3, as DNA: TGCGCCAGCAGCTTTGGGCTGCGCTCTGGGGCCAACGTCCTGACTTTC. The complete variable domain, with remaining parts taken from reference TRBV5-1 and TRBJ2-6, reads KAGVTQTPRYLIKTRGQQVTLSCSPISGHRSVSWYQQTPGQGLQFLFEYFSETQRNKGNFPGRFSGRQFSNSRSEMNVSTLELGDSALYLCASSFGLRSGANVLTFGAGSRLTVL.

By proportion, this clone is medium-sized. The rearrangement links TRBV10-3 to TRBJ2-3; unclear D gene. Germline V gene data show CDR1 as ENHRY and CDR2 as SYGVKD. V was clipped by 3 bases and J by 2 bases, with 15 bases between them. This CDR3 has 16 amino acids. The CDR3 DNA reads TGTGCCATCAGTGATCCCCGACACACCAACACAGATACGCAGTATTTT. Translating it yields CAISDPRHTNTDTQYF.

This clone has just one count. The V call is TRBV5-5, the J call TRBJ1-2; D is possibly TRBD1 (5 bases). The germline gives CDR1 SGHKS, CDR2 YYEKEE (reference sequence). Deletions cut 2 bases from V and 8 bases from J, with 13 bases between. The CDR3 contains 13 residues. CDR3 in DNA: TGTGCCAGCAGCTTTTGGCAGGGTAAAGGCTACACCTTC. Translating gives CASSFWQGKGYTF.

This rearrangement joins TRBV30 to TRBJ1-6; possible D gene TRBD1, 6 bases. The CDR3 is 15 residues long. Trimming pared 3 bases from V and 7 bases from J, leaving 16 bases between. Germline CDR1 and CDR2: GTSNPN and SVGIG (reference sequence). The CDR3 loop reads CAWRGGDRRNSPLHF. CDR3 nucleotide sequence: TGTGCCTGGAGGGGGGGCGACAGAAGGAATTCACCCCTCCACTTT.

J is TRBJ2-1 and V is TRBV5-1; D possibly corresponds to TRBD2 (6 bases). The germline gives CDR1 SGHRS, CDR2 YFSETQ. The CDR3 totals 15 residues. Trimming removed 2 bases at V and 5 bases at J, with 14 bases between. The CDR3 DNA follows: TGCGCCAGCAGCTTATTAGCGGACTTCGACAATGAGCAGTTCTTC. Its translation is CASSLLADFDNEQFF.

This chain connects TRBV6-5 to TRBJ2-7, with a weak D call TRBD1 (5 bases). CDR3 length: 13 residues. Per germline, CDR1 MNHEY and CDR2 SVGAGI. V was pared by 8 bases and J by 7 bases, with 18 bases between. The CDR3 bases are TGTGCCAGCGCTGGCAGGGCCCTAAGGGAGCAGTACTTC. This codes for CASAGRALREQYF.

The chain recombines TRBV18 with TRBJ2-7; D is undetermined. V was shortened by 0 bases and J by 3 bases, with 6 bases between the two germline ends. This CDR3 is built from 13 residues. CDR1 is KGHSH, CDR2 LQKENI, per germline. This CDR3 reads CASSPPADYEQYF. CDR3 coding DNA: TGTGCCAGCTCACCACCAGCCGACTACGAGCAGTACTTC.